Shown below are 19 T cell receptor beta chains from a single sample sequenced in a study of early T cells in non-severe SARS-CoV-2 infection. TCRdb redid the calling of the 5' RACE reads with MiXCR, one entry per CDR3 protein. The sample yields more than 20,000 distinct CDR3 sequences, about 3.7% seen once. Material: whole blood. Receptors were obtained from an adult who was a healthcare worker with PCR-confirmed SARS-CoV-2 infection or an uninfected control (not recorded which).

This clonotype was detected ten times or more. This sequence joins TRBV11-2 and TRBJ1-1, with D maybe TRBD1 (5 bases). Germline V gene data show CDR1 as SGHAT and CDR2 as FQNNGV. The length of the CDR3 is 15 residues. The germline V and J ends were trimmed by 3 bases and 0 bases, with 11 bases remaining between them. The DNA of the CDR3 is TGTGCCAGCAGCTTGGGACCGCTTATGAACACTGAAGCTTTCTTT. Translation gives CASSLGPLMNTEAFF.

This clonotype was observed a handful of times. The gene calls are TRBV6-5 and TRBJ2-1; 7 positions match TRBD2. The CDR3 is made up of 15 amino acids. V lost 5 bases and J lost 7; bases outside the gene matches: 11. Germline CDR1 reads MNHEY; CDR2 reads SVGAGI. CDR3 in amino acids: CASSPGRGLQNEQFF. The CDR3 bases are TGTGCCAGCAGTCCGGGGAGGGGCCTTCAGAATGAGCAGTTCTTC.

This clonotype showed up many times. The V and J genes are TRBV11-2 and TRBJ2-7; 8 bases are a match to TRBD1. Germline trimming cut 6 bases from V and 3 bases from J; bases unmatched to any gene: 4. Per germline, CDR1 SGHAT and CDR2 FQNNGV. The CDR3 runs to 13 residues. The CDR3: CASSGQGIYEQYF. The CDR3 DNA reads TGTGCCAGCAGTGGACAGGGAATCTACGAGCAGTACTTC.

The table lists this clonotype with a few counts. The gene calls are TRBV7-9 and TRBJ2-1; D is perhaps TRBD2 (6 bases). CDR1 is SEHNR and CDR2 is FQNEAQ in the germline V gene (reference sequence). The CDR3 totals 15 residues. Between the trimmed V and J ends, which lost 4 bases and 7 bases, there was a span of 17 bases. The CDR3 DNA follows: TGTGCCAGCAGCTCAGGAGGGCACGGAGGGAATGAGCAGTTCTTC. Translated, it gives CASSSGGHGGNEQFF.

This clonotype was observed at least ten times. This chain joins TRBV12-3 or TRBV12-4 and TRBJ1-5; the match to TRBD1 covers 7 bases. There are 14 residues in the CDR3. Trimming took 1 base from V and 5 from J; bases not matched to a gene: 2. CDR3 sequence (DNA): TGTGCCAGCAGTTTAGACAGGGGCCATCAGCCCCAGCATTTT. Its protein is CASSLDRGHQPQHF.

By sample fraction, this clonotype is medium-sized. J is TRBJ2-5 and V is TRBV13; D gene ambiguous. The germline V gene encodes CDR1 PRHDT and CDR2 FYEKMQ (reference sequence). V lost 5 bases and J lost 0, with 4 bases in between. The CDR3 totals 12 residues. The CDR3 DNA reads as TGTGCCAGCAGCGGTTACCAAGAGACCCAGTACTTC. This codes for CASSGYQETQYF.

This clonotype was detected many times. The rearrangement links TRBV7-9 to TRBJ1-3, with unresolved D. This CDR3 is 15 amino acids long. The germline V and J ends were trimmed by 1 base and 0 bases, with 7 bases remaining between them. CDR1 and CDR2 from the germline V gene are SEHNR and FQNEAQ (reference sequence). The chain's CDR3 is CASSLGSGSGNTIYF. The DNA for the CDR3 is TGTGCCAGCAGCTTAGGATCGGGCTCTGGAAACACCATATATTTT.

This clonotype appeared many times. The chain uses TRBV19 and TRBJ1-5, with D maybe TRBD1 (6 bases). V dropped 6 bases and J dropped 7 bases, with 19 bases sitting between them. Germline loops: CDR1 LNHDA, CDR2 SQIVND (reference sequence). The CDR3 has 15 residues. The CDR3: CASSPRRGAGQPQHF. The DNA for the CDR3 is TGTGCCAGTAGCCCACGAAGGGGGGCTGGGCAGCCCCAGCATTTT.

As concerns this clonotype: This may stem from a read error, because a much larger clone lies one nucleotide away. V is TRBV15 and J is TRBJ1-1; D is undetermined. In germline, CDR1 is LNHNV, CDR2 YYDKDF (reference sequence). The CDR3 extends over 14 amino acids. The CDR3 DNA follows: TGTGTCACCAGCAGAGAACGCCAGAACACTGAAGCTTTCTTT. Translating gives CVTSRERQNTEAFF.

This clonotype rates as medium-sized. The chain uses TRBV29-1 and TRBJ1-2; D not resolved. This CDR3 is 11 amino acids long. Germline V gene lookup returns CDR1 SQVTM and CDR2 ANQGSEA. The V end lost 6 bases, the J end lost 1 base, and 6 bases lay between the germline ends. The CDR3 region has the DNA TGCAGCGTCCGGGATAACTATGGCTACACCTTC. It specifies CSVRDNYGYTF.

This clonotype has more than one count but fewer than ten. The chain recombines TRBV18 with TRBJ1-1; D not resolved. This CDR3 is 12 amino acids long. Germline values: CDR1 KGHSH, CDR2 LQKENI. The ends were cut back, 3 bases at V and 9 bases at J, with 11 bases in the middle. The CDR3 nucleotides are TGTGCCAGCTCACCGTCAGAGCCCAAAGCTTTCTTT. This translates into CASSPSEPKAFF.

This clonotype occurred many times. This chain joins TRBV6-2 or TRBV6-3 and TRBJ2-7; no clear D gene. The V gene's germline CDR1 is MNHEY and CDR2 SVGEGT. Trimming stripped 6 bases from V and 4 bases from J, with 22 bases between. This CDR3 region has 16 residues. CDR3 DNA sequence: TGTGCCAGCAGAACTAACGACGTTCACTTTCTATACGAGCAGTACTTC. Amino acids: CASRTNDVHFLYEQYF.

This clonotype was seen ten or more times. The V gene is TRBV12-3 or TRBV12-4, the J gene TRBJ2-7, with TRBD2 matching 10 bases. V gave up 6 bases and J gave up 5 bases; unmatched junction bases: 7. The CDR3 is 14 residues long. In nucleotides, the CDR3 is TGTGCCAGCAGGATAGCGGGACTAGCGAACGAGCAGTACTTC. Its translation is CASRIAGLANEQYF.

This clonotype was counted ten times or more. The V gene is TRBV4-1, the J gene TRBJ1-1; no firm D call. Germline V gene lookup returns CDR1 MGHRA and CDR2 YSYEKL. Trimming stripped 0 bases from V and 2 bases from J, with 7 bases between. The CDR3 totals 14 residues. CDR3 sequence reads: CASSQDNRNTEAFF. The CDR3 coding sequence is TGCGCCAGCAGCCAAGATAACAGAAACACTGAAGCTTTCTTT.

This clonotype came up many times. The chain links TRBV29-1 to TRBJ2-7; no firm D call. V was pared by 7 bases and J by 0 bases, with 16 bases between. Looked up from germline, CDR1 is SQVTM and CDR2 is ANQGSEA. The CDR3 consists of 14 residues. Here the CDR3 reads CSASAAASSYEQYF. The CDR3 nucleotides read TGCAGCGCTTCGGCGGCAGCTAGCTCCTACGAGCAGTACTTC.

This clonotype was observed a handful of times. This chain joins TRBV27 and TRBJ2-5, with D possibly TRBD1 on 6 matching bases. The CDR3 loop spans 14 amino acids. Between the trimmed V and J ends, which lost 3 bases and 6 bases, there was a span of 14 bases. Germline V lookup: CDR1 MNHEY, CDR2 SMNVEV (reference sequence). The DNA of the CDR3 is TGTGCCAGCAGTTTCCTGCAGGGGCGACAGACCCAGTACTTC. Amino acid sequence: CASSFLQGRQTQYF.

This clonotype was recorded at least ten times. The V call is TRBV14, the J call TRBJ2-7, with D perhaps matching TRBD1 (5 bases). The CDR3 is 15 residues long. The V end was cut by 0 bases, the J end by 5 bases, with 14 bases between. The germline V gene has CDR1 SGHDN and CDR2 FVKESK. Here the CDR3 reads CASSQDAGRVHEQYF. The CDR3 nucleotides are TGTGCCAGCAGCCAAGATGCCGGCAGGGTCCACGAGCAGTACTTC. The variable domain in full, with the rest retrieved from reference TRBV14 and TRBJ2-7, is EAGVTQFPSHSVIEKGQTVTLRCDPISGHDNLYWYRRVMGKEIKFLLHFVKESKQDESGMPNNRFLAERTGGTYSTLKVQPAELEDSGVYFCASSQDAGRVHEQYFGPGTRLTVT.

This clonotype was found many times. This chain uses TRBV20-1 with TRBJ2-7; possibly TRBD1 for D (6 bases). Germline-derived CDR1 and CDR2 are DFQATT and SNEGSKA (reference sequence). The CDR3 is made up of 13 amino acids. V gave up 5 bases and J gave up 2 bases, with 13 bases separating them. The CDR3, as DNA: TGCAGTGCTCGTGCCGGGACACCCTACGAGCAGTACTTC. Translating gives CSARAGTPYEQYF.

This clonotype was detected many times. The chain links TRBV27 to TRBJ1-2; no clear D gene. The germline CDR1 and CDR2 sequences are MNHEY and SMNVEV (reference sequence). V shed 6 bases and J shed 2 bases, with 10 bases lying between them. The CDR3 loop spans 13 amino acids. CDR3 amino acids: CASSLKGNYGYTF. In nucleotides, the CDR3 is TGTGCCAGCAGCTTAAAGGGAAACTATGGCTACACCTTC.